This is a list of T cell receptor beta chains from one sample in a study of T-cell memory formation after mild COVID-19. TCRdb re-analysed the 5' RACE reads in MiXCR, keeping a single row per CDR3 protein. The sample yields about 320,000 distinct CDR3 sequences, roughly an eighth seen once. The sample comprised PBMCs or a T cell subset sorted from them (not recorded which). All receptors come from a man between 18 and 35 years old who had mild COVID-19 (a few samples of this study predate the infection). Cell type and time point are not known. The CDR3 runs from the conserved cysteine through the conserved F or W. The order of the fields is CDR3 length, clone size, V gene, J gene, D gene, CDR3 DNA, CDR3 protein. The D gene is left open where the match is weak. Only some rows state a clone size, as once, few, many or a class for expanded clones.

length: 13; size: -; V: TRBV7-2; J: TRBJ2-5; D: -; DNA: TGTGCCAGCAGCTTAGGCAGCATAGAGACCCAGTACTTC; CDR3: CASSLGSIETQYF
length: 14; size: -; V: TRBV18; J: TRBJ1-1; D: -; DNA: TGTGCCAGCTCACCAGACCCGAGAAACACTGAAGCTTTCTTT; CDR3: CASSPDPRNTEAFF
length: 19; size: -; V: TRBV11-2; J: TRBJ2-3; D: TRBD2; DNA: TGTGCCAGCAGCTTAGATTCTTGGGGACTAGCGGGGGGCACAGATACGCAGTATTTT; CDR3: CASSLDSWGLAGGTDTQYF
length: 14; size: few; V: TRBV29-1; J: TRBJ2-4; D: TRBD1; DNA: TGCAGCGTTTCTGGACAGGGAGCCAAAAACATTCAGTACTTC; CDR3: CSVSGQGAKNIQYF
length: 16; size: few; V: TRBV7-9; J: TRBJ2-3; D: TRBD2; DNA: TGTGCCAGCAGCACCCCCTCAGCGGGGGGGAGGGATACGCAGTATTTT; CDR3: CASSTPSAGGRDTQYF
length: 18; size: few; V: TRBV4-1; J: TRBJ1-6; D: TRBD1; DNA: TGCGCCAGCAGCCAAGACCCTCAGCAGGGGGGCTATAATTCACCCCTCCACTTT; CDR3: CASSQDPQQGGYNSPLHF
length: 15; size: many; V: TRBV19; J: TRBJ1-5; D: -; DNA: TGTGCCAGTAGTATAGATCCCACTGGGAATCAGCCCCAGCATTTT; CDR3: CASSIDPTGNQPQHF
length: 15; size: few; V: TRBV7-3; J: TRBJ1-1; D: TRBD1; DNA: TGTGCCAGCAGCTCTCAGGGGGCTAAGGGCACTGAAGCTTTCTTT; CDR3: CASSSQGAKGTEAFF
length: 18; size: -; V: TRBV6-2/TRBV6-3; J: TRBJ1-6; D: -; DNA: TGTGCCAGCAGGATTACCAAACGGGGACCGCCGTATAATTCACCCCTCCACTTT; CDR3: CASRITKRGPPYNSPLHF
length: 17; size: -; V: TRBV7-8; J: TRBJ2-5; D: -; DNA: TGTGCCAGCAGACACAGACGTATCGCTAGCGAACAAGAGACCCAGTACTTC; CDR3: CASRHRRIASEQETQYF
length: 14; size: few; V: TRBV7-2; J: TRBJ2-5; D: -; DNA: TGTGCCAGCAGACCTAGCCAGATCCAAGAGACCCAGTACTTC; CDR3: CASRPSQIQETQYF
length: 12; size: -; V: TRBV10-2; J: TRBJ2-5; D: -; DNA: TGCGCCAGCTGTGAGGACCGAGAGACCCAGTACTTC; CDR3: CASCEDRETQYF
length: 12; size: few; V: TRBV4-1; J: TRBJ2-2; D: -; DNA: TGCGCCAGCAGCCCCTTGGGCGGGGAGCTGTTTTTT; CDR3: CASSPLGGELFF
length: 15; size: many; V: TRBV12-3/TRBV12-4; J: TRBJ2-7; D: TRBD1; DNA: TGTGCCAGCAGGAGAGGGACAGGGGGCTCCTACGAGCAGTACTTC; CDR3: CASRRGTGGSYEQYF
length: 14; size: few; V: TRBV5-4; J: TRBJ2-3; D: -; DNA: TGTGCCAGCAGCTCGTGGGCTGGGACAGATACGCAGTATTTT; CDR3: CASSSWAGTDTQYF
length: 14; size: many; V: TRBV11-2; J: TRBJ2-5; D: -; DNA: TGTGCCAGCAGCTTGAACGGGGCTCAAGAGACCCAGTACTTC; CDR3: CASSLNGAQETQYF
length: 17; size: -; V: TRBV6-5; J: TRBJ1-3; D: -; DNA: TGTGCCAGCAGTTACTCACGCCCCTCAGGGAGGGGGAACACCATATATTTT; CDR3: CASSYSRPSGRGNTIYF
length: 11; size: -; V: TRBV7-9; J: TRBJ2-1; D: TRBD2; DNA: TGTGCCAGCAGCGCGGGAGGGGAGCAGTTCTTC; CDR3: CASSAGGEQFF
length: 15; size: many; V: TRBV20-1; J: TRBJ2-1; D: TRBD2; DNA: TGCAGTGCTAGTCCAATGCGGGGGGCCTACAATGAGCAGTTCTTC; CDR3: CSASPMRGAYNEQFF
length: 14; size: -; V: TRBV29-1; J: TRBJ1-1; D: -; DNA: TGCAGCGTTGATAAAGGGTATGATTACACTGAAGCTTTCTTT; CDR3: CSVDKGYDYTEAFF
length: 14; size: few; V: TRBV5-1; J: TRBJ2-3; D: -; DNA: TGCGCCAGCAGCCCCGGGGCACCCACAGATACGCAGTATTTT; CDR3: CASSPGAPTDTQYF
length: 15; size: few; V: TRBV20-1; J: TRBJ2-3; D: TRBD2; DNA: TGCAGTGCTTTACCCCTAGCGGGGCTTGGAGATACGCAGTATTTT; CDR3: CSALPLAGLGDTQYF
length: 15; size: -; V: TRBV30; J: TRBJ1-2; D: TRBD1; DNA: TGTGCCTGGAGAGGAGGGGGCGGCAATGACTATGGCTACACCTTC; CDR3: CAWRGGGGNDYGYTF
length: 15; size: few; V: TRBV7-9; J: TRBJ2-3; D: TRBD2; DNA: TGTGCCAGCAGCTTGACTTCAGCGGGGGTGGATACGCAGTATTTT; CDR3: CASSLTSAGVDTQYF
length: 14; size: few; V: TRBV5-5; J: TRBJ2-3; D: TRBD2; DNA: TGTGCCAGCAGCTGGGGCGGGGGGGCGGATACGCAGTATTTT; CDR3: CASSWGGGADTQYF
length: 14; size: few; V: TRBV6-6; J: TRBJ2-1; D: -; DNA: TGTGCCAGCAAATTTACGGGGGCCGACAATGAGCAGTTCTTC; CDR3: CASKFTGADNEQFF
length: 14; size: -; V: TRBV7-6; J: TRBJ2-5; D: -; DNA: TGTGCCAGCAGCCTCGGGGTAGCTGTGGGGACCCAGTACTTC; CDR3: CASSLGVAVGTQYF
length: 15; size: -; V: TRBV5-1; J: TRBJ2-5; D: -; DNA: TGCGCCAGCAGCTTGGGCGACTACCTACAAGAGACCCAGTACTTC; CDR3: CASSLGDYLQETQYF
length: 14; size: many; V: TRBV7-2; J: TRBJ2-7; D: -; DNA: TGTGCCAGCAGCTTTCTAGCAGGTCCCTACGAGCAGTACTTC; CDR3: CASSFLAGPYEQYF
length: 13; size: many; V: TRBV7-2; J: TRBJ1-3; D: -; DNA: TGTGCCAGCAGCTTAGGGGGGGGAAACACCATATATTTT; CDR3: CASSLGGGNTIYF
length: 13; size: few; V: TRBV20-1; J: TRBJ2-5; D: -; DNA: TGCAGTGCTAGTGAAGCGGACCAAGAGACCCAGTACTTC; CDR3: CSASEADQETQYF